The TCR beta chain described here comes from a study of blood T cell repertoires in COVID-19 (dated by TCRdb to 2018 to 2020). For context, the study as a whole: Samples from collaborators originated in the United States, Italy and Spain and spanned both the acute and convalescent phases of COVID-19. The prospective study material was composed of cDNA or gDNA derived from T cells, B-cell-depleted T cells, or PBMCs. Subjects who had been exposed to COVID-19, were actively infected with it, or had recovered from it provided the deeply sampled blood TCRbeta repertoires that made up the dataset. The repertoires were released in a freely available public database meant as a resource for research on the immune response to SARS-CoV-2. The samples were drawn from two sources: the first 160 participants of the ongoing ImmuneRACE study, and 1,200 or so subjects contributed by 6 global collaborators. A de-identified subject ID, COVID-19 status, age in years and sex were almost always included in the sample metadata. Where available, HLA class I and class II types were obtained from metadata supplied by the sample provider rather than from assay-based typing. What the work shows at the level of the full study, not this receptor alone: Clinical and demographic metadata were provided uncurated, with the amount varying by source and participant.

Each collaborating institution followed its own protocols to collect whole blood in K2EDTA tubes. For TCRbeta analysis, collaborators shipped samples as frozen whole blood, isolated PBMCs, or DNA extracted from either of those sample types. This clone was observed a single time. Its antigen specificity is not known. No much larger clone exists at a distance of one base, and base qualities are not known. TCRbeta CDR3 regions were amplified from genomic DNA by means of the immunoSEQ Assay, a bias-controlled multiplex PCR. The source study handled its data this way. Within the assay, amplification of reference gene primers was used to estimate how many nucleated cells each sample contained. To quantify the absolute abundance of each unique TCRbeta CDR3 rearrangement, sequence reads were collapsed and filtered. For each sample, productive Simpson clonality was calculated by taking the square root of Simpson's diversity index across productive rearrangements. TCRdb retrieved this table from immuneACCESS and kept in-frame rearrangements only. Not all clones are present; in checked studies, unresolved V genes account for under half, and no reason is known for the remainder. The V and J calls and clone size are taken from that table; D and trimming were inferred from the DNA. The sample profile shows tens of thousands of clones; roughly 80% of them were found once. The top ten clonotypes cover about 20% of the sample.

The V end gives up 6 bases and the J end 12 bases, leaving 5 bases in the junction not matched to a gene. The germline V gene encodes CDR1 SNHLY and CDR2 FYNNEI. Spanning cysteine to phenylalanine, the CDR3 consists of 11 amino acids. The read is trimmed to its CDR3 DNA, 33 bases read in frame from base 1. This receptor chain uses TRBV2 and TRBJ1-2; 9 central nucleotides agree with TRBD1. The receptor's source is an elderly man with active or convalescent COVID-19. Sequencing was performed on peripheral blood. The CDR3 in this case is CASSPDRGDTF. The bases are TGTGCCAGCAGCCCGGACAGGGGAGACACCTTC.